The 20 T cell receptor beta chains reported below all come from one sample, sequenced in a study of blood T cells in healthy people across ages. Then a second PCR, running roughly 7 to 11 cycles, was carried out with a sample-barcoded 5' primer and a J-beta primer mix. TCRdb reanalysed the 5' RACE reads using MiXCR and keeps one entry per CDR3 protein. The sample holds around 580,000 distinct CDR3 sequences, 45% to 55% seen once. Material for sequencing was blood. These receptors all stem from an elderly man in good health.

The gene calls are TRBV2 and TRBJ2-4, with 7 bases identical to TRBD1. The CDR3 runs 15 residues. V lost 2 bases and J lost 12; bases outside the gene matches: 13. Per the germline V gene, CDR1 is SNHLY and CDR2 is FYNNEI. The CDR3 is CASSEQGVPGADQYF. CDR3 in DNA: TGTGCCAGCAGTGAACAGGGGGTTCCCGGTGCGGATCAGTACTTC.

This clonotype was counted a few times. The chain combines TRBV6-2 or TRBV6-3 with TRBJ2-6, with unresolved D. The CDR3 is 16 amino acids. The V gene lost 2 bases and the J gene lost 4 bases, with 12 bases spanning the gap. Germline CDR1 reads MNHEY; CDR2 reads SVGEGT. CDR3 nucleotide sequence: TGTGCCAGCAGTTACCCCTCCCCAGGCGGGGCCAACGTCCTGACTTTC. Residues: CASSYPSPGGANVLTF.

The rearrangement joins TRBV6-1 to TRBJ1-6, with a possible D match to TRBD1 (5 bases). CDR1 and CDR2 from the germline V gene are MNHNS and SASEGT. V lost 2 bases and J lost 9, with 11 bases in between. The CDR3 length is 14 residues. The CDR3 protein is CASSERGSGSPLHF. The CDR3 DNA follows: TGTGCCAGCAGTGAACGGGGGTCGGGTTCACCCCTCCACTTT.

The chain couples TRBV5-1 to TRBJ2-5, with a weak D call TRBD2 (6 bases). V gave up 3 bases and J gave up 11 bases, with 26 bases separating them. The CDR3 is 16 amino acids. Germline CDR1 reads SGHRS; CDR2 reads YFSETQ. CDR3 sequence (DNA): TGCGCCAGCAGCTCCACAGACCTGCGGGGCATGGGAGTGCAGTACTTC. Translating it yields CASSSTDLRGMGVQYF.

The CDR3 bases are TGTGCCAGCAGTTTCGGTGCGGGGAACTATGGCTACACCTTC. Protein product: CASSFGAGNYGYTF. This chain connects TRBV12-3 or TRBV12-4 to TRBJ1-2; D is unresolved. This CDR3 has 14 residues. V was cut by 3 bases and J by 2 bases, with 10 bases left in between.

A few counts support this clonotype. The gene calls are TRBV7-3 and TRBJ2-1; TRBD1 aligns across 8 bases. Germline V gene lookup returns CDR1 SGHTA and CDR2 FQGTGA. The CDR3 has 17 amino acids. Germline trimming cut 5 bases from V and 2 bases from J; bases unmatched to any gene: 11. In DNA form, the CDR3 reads TGTGCCAGCAGCCCCCACTCAGGGGGCAATGCCTACAATGAGCAGTTCTTC. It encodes CASSPHSGGNAYNEQFF.

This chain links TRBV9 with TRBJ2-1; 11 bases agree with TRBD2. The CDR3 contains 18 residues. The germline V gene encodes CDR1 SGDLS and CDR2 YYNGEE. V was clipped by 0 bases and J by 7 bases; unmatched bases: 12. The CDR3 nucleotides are TGTGCCAGCAGCGTAGCGTGGGGGGGACTAGCGGCGGGAAATGAGCAGTTCTTC. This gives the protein CASSVAWGGLAAGNEQFF.

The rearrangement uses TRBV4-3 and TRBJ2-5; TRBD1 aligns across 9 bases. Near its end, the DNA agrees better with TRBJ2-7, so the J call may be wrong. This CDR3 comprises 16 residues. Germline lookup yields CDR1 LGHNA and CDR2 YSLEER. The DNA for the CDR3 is TGCGCCAGCAGCCAGGAACCGGGACAGGGAGTAGGCGAGCAGTACTTC. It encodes CASSQEPGQGVGEQYF.

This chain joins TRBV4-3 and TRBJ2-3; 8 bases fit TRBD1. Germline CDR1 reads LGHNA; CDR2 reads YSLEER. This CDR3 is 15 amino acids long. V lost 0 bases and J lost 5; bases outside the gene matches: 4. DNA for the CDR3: TGCGCCAGCAGCCAAGACGGACAGGGAGTAGATACGCAGTATTTT. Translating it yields CASSQDGQGVDTQYF.

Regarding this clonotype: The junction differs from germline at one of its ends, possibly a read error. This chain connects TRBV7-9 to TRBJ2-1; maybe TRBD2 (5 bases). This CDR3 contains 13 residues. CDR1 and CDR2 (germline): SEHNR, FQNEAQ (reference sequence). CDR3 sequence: CTSSLASLQEQFF. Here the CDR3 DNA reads TGTACCAGCAGCTTAGCGTCTTTGCAGGAGCAGTTCTTC.

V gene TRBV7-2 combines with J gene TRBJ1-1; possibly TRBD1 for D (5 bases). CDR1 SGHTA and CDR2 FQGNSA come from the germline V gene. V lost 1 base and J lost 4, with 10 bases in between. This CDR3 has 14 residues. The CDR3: CASSLGGETTEAFF. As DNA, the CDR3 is TGTGCCAGCAGCTTAGGGGGGGAGACCACTGAAGCTTTCTTT.

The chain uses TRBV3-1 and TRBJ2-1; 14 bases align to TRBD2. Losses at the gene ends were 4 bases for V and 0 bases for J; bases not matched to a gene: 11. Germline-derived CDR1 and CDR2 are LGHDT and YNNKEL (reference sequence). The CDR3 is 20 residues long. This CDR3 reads CASSLTPGLAGASSYNEQFF. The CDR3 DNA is TGTGCCAGCAGCCTAACGCCGGGACTAGCGGGGGCAAGCTCCTACAATGAGCAGTTCTTC.

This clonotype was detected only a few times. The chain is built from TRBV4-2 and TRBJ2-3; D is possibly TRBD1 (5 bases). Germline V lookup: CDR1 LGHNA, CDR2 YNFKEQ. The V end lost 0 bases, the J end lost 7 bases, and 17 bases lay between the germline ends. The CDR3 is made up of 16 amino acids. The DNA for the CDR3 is TGTGCCAGCAGCCAAGAGGCAGGGTCCTGGGCAAATACGCAGTATTTT. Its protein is CASSQEAGSWANTQYF.

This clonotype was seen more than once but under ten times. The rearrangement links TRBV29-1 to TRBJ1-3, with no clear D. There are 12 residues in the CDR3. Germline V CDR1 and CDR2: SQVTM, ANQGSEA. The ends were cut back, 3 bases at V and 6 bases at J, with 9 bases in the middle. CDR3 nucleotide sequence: TGCAGCGTTGAGGTCACCGCAAACACCATATATTTT. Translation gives CSVEVTANTIYF.

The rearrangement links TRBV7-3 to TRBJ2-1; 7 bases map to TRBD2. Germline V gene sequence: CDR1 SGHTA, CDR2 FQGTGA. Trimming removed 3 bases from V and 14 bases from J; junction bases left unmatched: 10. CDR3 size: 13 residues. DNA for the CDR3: TGTGCCAGCAGCTTGGGGACTAAGATTGGCAAGTTCTTC. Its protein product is CASSLGTKIGKFF. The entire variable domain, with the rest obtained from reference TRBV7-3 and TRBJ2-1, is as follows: GAGVSQTPSNKVTEKGKYVELRCDPISGHTALYWYRQSLGQGPEFLIYFQGTGAADDSGLPNDRFFAVRPEGSVSTLKIQRTERGDSAVYLCASSLGTKIGKFFGPGTRLTVL.

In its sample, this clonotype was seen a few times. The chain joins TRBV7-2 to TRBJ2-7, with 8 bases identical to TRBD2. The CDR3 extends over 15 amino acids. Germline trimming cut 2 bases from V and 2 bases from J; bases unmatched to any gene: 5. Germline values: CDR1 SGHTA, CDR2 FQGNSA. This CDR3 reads CASSLIAGPPYEQYF. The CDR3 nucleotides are TGTGCCAGCAGCTTAATAGCGGGACCCCCCTACGAGCAGTACTTC.

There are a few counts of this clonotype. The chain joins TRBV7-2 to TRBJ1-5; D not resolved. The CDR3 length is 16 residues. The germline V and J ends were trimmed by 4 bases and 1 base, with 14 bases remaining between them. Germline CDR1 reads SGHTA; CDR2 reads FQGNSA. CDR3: CASSSVGRASNQPQHF. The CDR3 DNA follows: TGTGCCAGCAGCTCGGTCGGACGGGCAAGCAATCAGCCCCAGCATTTT. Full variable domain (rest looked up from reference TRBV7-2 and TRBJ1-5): GAGVSQSPSNKVTEKGKDVELRCDPISGHTALYWYRQSLGQGLEFLIYFQGNSAPDKSGLPSDRFSAERTGGSVSTLTIQRTQQEDSAVYLCASSSVGRASNQPQHFGDGTRLSIL.

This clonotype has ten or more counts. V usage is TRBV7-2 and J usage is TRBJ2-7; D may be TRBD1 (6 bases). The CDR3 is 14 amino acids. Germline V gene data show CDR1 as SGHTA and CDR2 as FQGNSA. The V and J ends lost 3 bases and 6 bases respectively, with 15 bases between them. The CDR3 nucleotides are TGTGCCAGCAGCTTCTTAAACAGGGTCAGCGAGCAGTACTTC. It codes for CASSFLNRVSEQYF. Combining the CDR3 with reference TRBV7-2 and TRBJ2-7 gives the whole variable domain GAGVSQSPSNKVTEKGKDVELRCDPISGHTALYWYRQSLGQGLEFLIYFQGNSAPDKSGLPSDRFSAERTGGSVSTLTIQRTQQEDSAVYLCASSFLNRVSEQYFGPGTRLTVT.

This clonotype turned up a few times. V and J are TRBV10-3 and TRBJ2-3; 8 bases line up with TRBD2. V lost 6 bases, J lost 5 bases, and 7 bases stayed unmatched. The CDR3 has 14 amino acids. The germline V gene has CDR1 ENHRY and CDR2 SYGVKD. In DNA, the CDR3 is TGTGCCATCAGGGCCAGCGGGGGTCAAGATACGCAGTATTTT. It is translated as CAIRASGGQDTQYF.

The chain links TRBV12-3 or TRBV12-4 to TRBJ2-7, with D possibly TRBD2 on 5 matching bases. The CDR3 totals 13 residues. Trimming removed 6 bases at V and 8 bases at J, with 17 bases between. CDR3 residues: CASSPSLAIQQYF. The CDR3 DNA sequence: TGTGCCAGCAGCCCCTCTCTAGCCATCCAGCAGTACTTC.